These T cell receptor beta chains were read from a single sample in a study of cytomegalovirus exposure and HLA in healthy donors. The method was immunoSEQ multiplex PCR; TCRdb's version includes in-frame clones alone and lacks a portion of them. The sample table includes 35,000 to 45,000 clones. The sequenced sample was PBMCs. Every receptor here comes from a man in his forties in good health and CMV-seropositive. CDR3s include the opening cysteine and the closing phenylalanine or tryptophan. D genes are given only for firm matches.

j_call	cdr3_length	v_call	d_call	cdr3_aa	cdr3_nt
TRBJ2-7	15	TRBV5-5	TRBD1	CASSPGQSYSYEQYF	TGTGCCAGCAGCCCGGGACAGAGCTACTCCTACGAGCAGTACTTC
TRBJ2-2	11	TRBV10-2	-	CASSRTGELFF	TGCGCCAGCAGCCGTACCGGGGAGCTGTTTTTT
TRBJ2-1	16	TRBV27	TRBD2	CASSDPGLAVYNEQFF	TGTGCCAGCAGCGACCCGGGACTAGCGGTTTACAATGAGCAGTTCTTC
TRBJ1-5	15	TRBV10-1	TRBD1	CASSPHRDRGQPQHF	TGCGCCAGCAGCCCACACCGGGACAGGGGTCAGCCCCAGCATTTT
TRBJ2-7	14	TRBV5-1	-	CASSSTGSSYEQYF	TGCGCCAGCAGCTCAACAGGGAGCTCCTACGAGCAGTACTTC
TRBJ2-7	14	TRBV6-5	-	CASVRGVGAYEQYF	TGTGCCAGCGTACGGGGGGTGGGGGCTTACGAGCAGTACTTC
TRBJ1-1	14	TRBV19	TRBD1	CASTQGARRTEAFF	TGTGCCAGTACGCAGGGGGCGAGGAGGACTGAAGCTTTCTTT
TRBJ2-7	15	TRBV11-2	-	CASSLEQRASYEQYF	TGTGCCAGCAGCTTAGAACAGCGGGCCTCCTACGAGCAGTACTTC
TRBJ2-1	17	TRBV18	-	CASSPPGWGVTYNEQFF	TGTGCCAGCTCACCACCCGGGTGGGGGGTAACCTACAATGAGCAGTTCTTC
TRBJ1-2	13	TRBV29-1	TRBD1	CSVRGQGVNGYTF	TGCAGCGTGAGAGGACAGGGGGTGAATGGCTACACCTTC
TRBJ2-1	14	TRBV6-4	TRBD1	CASSGDSSYNEQFF	TGTGCCAGCAGTGGGGACAGCTCCTACAATGAGCAGTTCTTC
TRBJ2-1	15	TRBV9	TRBD1	CASKEDRGKCNEQFF	TGTGCCAGCAAGGAGGACAGGGGCAAGTGTAATGAGCAGTTCTTC
TRBJ1-2	14	TRBV6-1	TRBD1	CASSPGQGAGGYTF	TGTGCCAGCAGTCCGGGACAGGGGGCGGGTGGCTACACCTTC
TRBJ1-1	13	TRBV5-1	-	CASATDLNTEAFF	TGCGCCAGCGCAACAGACCTGAACACTGAAGCTTTCTTT
TRBJ2-1	16	TRBV4-3	-	CASSQVMSSPYNEQFF	TGCGCCAGCAGCCAAGTTATGAGTAGTCCCTACAATGAGCAGTTCTTC
TRBJ1-5	14	TRBV2	-	CASSDLWTDQPQHF	TGTGCCAGCAGCGATCTCTGGACAGATCAGCCCCAGCATTTT
TRBJ2-6	17	TRBV10-3	TRBD1	CAITQGQGAGGANVLTF	TGTGCCATCACCCAAGGACAGGGGGCGGGTGGGGCCAACGTCCTGACTTTC